The sequence of this TCR beta chain was determined in a study of CD4+ T cells in melanoma. The table came from immunoSEQ multiplex PCR; TCRdb's copy has only in-frame clones and leaves some out. The table shows around 14,000 clones, with roughly 63% occurring only once. The CDR3 totals 12 residues. Germline values: CDR1 SNHLY, CDR2 FYNNEI. With 5 bases removed from V and 4 bases from J, the gap between germline ends came to 8 bases. This clone is labeled as medium-sized (0.01 to 0.1%). This clonotype was obtained from a human donor with melanoma. The specimen was cells from a culture (not recorded whether cultured in vitro). V and J are TRBV2 and TRBJ1-1; the D is unclear. The DNA of the CDR3 is TGTGCCAGCAGTCTAGGACCCACTGAAGCTTTCTTT. Protein product: CASSLGPTEAFF.